The clone carrying this T cell receptor (beta chain) has at least ten counts. This sample is part of a study of T cell repertoires in cytomegalovirus infection. Study as a whole: Public signatures in TCR beta pointed to CMV infection and matching HLA type.

TCRdb independently ran MiXCR on the reads; one entry per CDR3 protein. Of 250,000 to 300,000 distinct CDR3 sequences detected, over 8% appear once; the ten largest clones hold over 12%. Germline CDR1 SGHTA, CDR2 FQGNSA. This CDR3 has 14 residues. V dropped 5 bases and J dropped 4 bases, with 13 bases sitting between them. Sequenced input: PBMCs. The receptor was derived from a human donor in good health (CMV status not recorded). Some clones in this sample may be carry-over from other donors' samples. The chain employs TRBV7-2 and TRBJ2-3; D unresolved. CDR3 loop: CASSKQFGPDTQYF. CDR3 nucleotides: TGTGCCAGCAGCAAACAGTTCGGGCCAGATACGCAGTATTTT.